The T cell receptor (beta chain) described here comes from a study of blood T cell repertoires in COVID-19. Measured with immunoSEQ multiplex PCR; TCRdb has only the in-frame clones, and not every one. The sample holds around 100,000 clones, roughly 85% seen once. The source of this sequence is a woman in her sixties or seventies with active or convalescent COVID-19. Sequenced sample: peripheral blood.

CDR3 in amino acids: CASSPFGDREQPQHF. CDR3 coding DNA: TGTGCCAGCTCACCCTTCGGGGACAGGGAGCAGCCCCAGCATTTT. The V and J genes are TRBV18 and TRBJ1-5; TRBD1 aligns across 9 bases. CDR3 length: 15 residues. J was trimmed by 7 bases and V by 3 bases; bases with no gene match: 7. The germline V gene encodes CDR1 KGHSH and CDR2 LQKENI.